This T cell receptor (beta chain) derives from a study of blood T cell repertoires in COVID-19. Overall study context: Specimens from acute and convalescent COVID-19 originated in the United States, Italy and Spain. PBMCs, B-cell-depleted T cells, or T cells provided the cDNA or gDNA that made up the material.

Seattle researchers signed up patients amid active infection and tracked them longitudinally. CDR3 length: 15 residues. Germline assignment: CDR1 MDHEN and CDR2 SYDVKM. Trimming took 5 bases from V and 3 from J, leaving 16 bases between them. Per the study methods: Scientists estimated how many nucleated cells there were by amplifying reference gene primers. TCRdb's table, derived via immunoSEQ multiplex PCR, lists solely in-frame clones and lacks some. V and J calls and clone size are those listed in that table; D and trimming were worked out from the DNA. Of 200,000 to 250,000 clones listed, over 80% are singletons.

This clonotype originated in a man aged 25 to 45 with COVID-19, enrolled during active disease. The V gene is TRBV28, the J gene TRBJ1-1; D gene uncertain. Sequenced material: peripheral blood. CDR3 in amino acids: CASSRPPQRYTEAFF. As DNA, the CDR3 is TGTGCCAGCAGTCGCCCTCCTCAGAGGTACACTGAAGCTTTCTTT.